These T cell receptor beta chains were read from a single sample in a study of technical replicates of blood from a few donors. Clones were read by immunoSEQ multiplex PCR, and TCRdb kept only the in-frame ones, dropping some. Of over 55,000 clones in the sample, approximately 86% were seen once. The source material was PBMCs. All receptors derive from a human donor in good health. Some clones in this sample may be carry-over from other donors' samples. Each CDR3 is given with its conserved first and last residue. Each record gives: V gene, J gene, clone size, D gene, CDR3 protein, CDR3 DNA. The D gene is left open where the match is weak. Clone size, where shown, is once, few, many, or a class for clones that have expanded.

V: TRBV4-2; J: TRBJ1-2; size: .; D: .; CDR3: CASSQDDGGDFYGYTF; DNA: TGTGCCAGCAGCCAAGACGATGGGGGGGATTTCTATGGCTACACCTTC
V: TRBV4-1; J: TRBJ1-3; size: .; D: TRBD1; CDR3: CASSQEVRQGTLFPFSGNTIYF; DNA: TGCGCCAGCAGCCAAGAAGTGAGACAGGGGACCCTCTTCCCTTTCTCTGGAAACACCATATATTTT
V: TRBV7-9; J: TRBJ1-6; size: .; D: TRBD1; CDR3: CASRLQGADNSPLHF; DNA: TGTGCCAGCAGACTACAGGGGGCGGATAATTCACCCCTCCACTTT
V: TRBV6-6; J: TRBJ2-3; size: .; D: .; CDR3: CASGNGGTRQTDTQYF; DNA: TGTGCCAGCGGGAATGGGGGGACTCGACAAACAGATACGCAGTATTTT
V: TRBV5-8; J: TRBJ2-2; size: .; D: .; CDR3: CASSNQGNTGELFF; DNA: TGTGCCAGCAGCAATCAGGGGAACACCGGGGAGCTGTTTTTT
V: TRBV5-5; J: TRBJ1-2; size: .; D: TRBD1; CDR3: CASSSEGASGYTF; DNA: TGTGCCAGCAGCTCTGAGGGGGCCTCCGGCTACACCTTC
V: TRBV7-2; J: TRBJ1-3; size: .; D: .; CDR3: CASSFLSQGNTIYF; DNA: TGTGCCAGCAGCTTCTTATCACAGGGCAACACCATATATTTT
V: TRBV6-5; J: TRBJ1-6; size: .; D: TRBD1; CDR3: CASSYSTGGSPLHF; DNA: TGTGCCAGCAGTTACTCGACAGGGGGATCACCCCTCCACTTT
V: TRBV10-3; J: TRBJ1-2; size: .; D: .; CDR3: CAISEQGKGYTF; DNA: TGTGCCATCAGTGAACAGGGCAAAGGCTACACCTTC
V: TRBV4-3; J: TRBJ2-7; size: .; D: .; CDR3: CASSYYTPGLTYEQYF; DNA: TGCGCCAGCAGCTACTATACCCCGGGACTGACCTACGAGCAGTACTTC
V: TRBV5-1; J: TRBJ2-5; size: .; D: TRBD2; CDR3: CASSPRVAGGQETQYF; DNA: TGCGCCAGCAGCCCTCGTGTAGCGGGAGGCCAAGAGACCCAGTACTTC
V: TRBV4-3; J: TRBJ1-3; size: .; D: TRBD1; CDR3: CASSAEDRGARNTIYF; DNA: TGCGCCAGCAGCGCAGAAGACAGGGGTGCTCGAAACACCATATATTTT
V: TRBV18; J: TRBJ2-7; size: .; D: TRBD1; CDR3: CASSPPGGGEQYF; DNA: TGTGCCAGCTCCCCCCCAGGGGGCGGGGAGCAGTACTTC
V: TRBV5-1; J: TRBJ2-3; size: .; D: TRBD2; CDR3: CASSKTSGGAGADTQYF; DNA: TGCGCCAGCAGCAAGACTAGCGGGGGCGCCGGGGCCGATACGCAGTATTTT
V: TRBV25-1; J: TRBJ2-1; size: .; D: .; CDR3: CASSERGNEQFF; DNA: TGTGCCAGCAGTGAAAGGGGTAATGAGCAGTTCTTC
V: TRBV7-3; J: TRBJ2-3; size: once; D: TRBD1; CDR3: CASKQGIATDTQYF; DNA: TGTGCCAGTAAACAGGGGATAGCCACAGATACGCAGTATTTT
V: TRBV11-2; J: TRBJ2-7; size: .; D: .; CDR3: CASSLSNGSSYEQYF; DNA: TGTGCCAGCAGCTTAAGTAACGGGAGCTCCTACGAGCAGTACTTC
V: TRBV6-1; J: TRBJ2-5; size: once; D: .; CDR3: CASGDTRTETQYF; DNA: TGTGCCAGCGGGGACACCCGGACGGAGACCCAGTACTTC
V: TRBV12-5; J: TRBJ1-1; size: .; D: TRBD1; CDR3: CASGLVLTGQVTEAFF; DNA: TGTGCTAGTGGTTTGGTCCTAACGGGACAGGTAACTGAAGCTTTCTTT
V: TRBV11-2; J: TRBJ1-6; size: .; D: .; CDR3: CASSLVQGRSPLHF; DNA: TGTGCCAGCAGCTTAGTACAGGGAAGGTCACCCCTCCACTTT
V: TRBV18; J: TRBJ2-3; size: .; D: TRBD2; CDR3: CASSPSRGGTDTQYF; DNA: TGTGCCAGCTCTCCTTCTCGGGGGGGCACAGATACGCAGTATTTT
V: TRBV2; J: TRBJ1-5; size: .; D: .; CDR3: CASSGRGNRNQPQHF; DNA: TGTGCCAGCAGCGGCCGGGGTAACCGTAATCAGCCCCAGCATTTT
V: TRBV6-6; J: TRBJ1-5; size: .; D: .; CDR3: CASSYGARARNQPQHF; DNA: TGTGCCAGCAGTTATGGGGCCAGAGCCCGCAATCAGCCCCAGCATTTT
V: TRBV6-5; J: TRBJ2-5; size: .; D: TRBD2; CDR3: CASSSRLAGGGETQYF; DNA: TGTGCCAGCAGTTCCCGACTAGCGGGTGGTGGAGAGACCCAGTACTTC
V: TRBV13; J: TRBJ2-3; size: .; D: .; CDR3: CAFSDRWSALGTDTQYF; DNA: TGTGCCTTCAGTGACAGGTGGAGCGCTTTAGGGACAGATACGCAGTATTTT
V: TRBV10-3; J: TRBJ2-3; size: .; D: .; CDR3: CASKAANTDTQYF; DNA: TGTGCCAGCAAAGCGGCCAACACAGATACGCAGTATTTT
V: TRBV5-6; J: TRBJ2-7; size: .; D: .; CDR3: CASSLGGGDEQYF; DNA: TGTGCCAGCAGCTTGGGGGGCGGGGACGAGCAGTACTTC
V: TRBV6-4; J: TRBJ2-3; size: .; D: TRBD2; CDR3: CASSERPAGVVDTQYF; DNA: TGTGCCAGCAGTGAACGGCCAGCGGGAGTGGTTGATACGCAGTATTTT
V: TRBV23-1; J: TRBJ2-1; size: .; D: .; CDR3: CASSQSAVFSSFGEQFF; DNA: TGCGCCAGCAGTCAATCTGCGGTTTTTAGTTCCTTCGGTGAGCAGTTCTTC
V: TRBV5-4; J: TRBJ2-1; size: .; D: .; CDR3: CASSSYYNEQFF; DNA: TGTGCCAGCAGCTCCTACTACAATGAGCAGTTCTTC
V: TRBV7-3; J: TRBJ2-5; size: .; D: TRBD1; CDR3: CASSLTPGGRETQYF; DNA: TGTGCCAGCAGCTTGACGCCAGGGGGCCGAGAGACCCAGTACTTC
V: TRBV5-1; J: TRBJ2-1; size: .; D: .; CDR3: CASSPLGGFDEQFF; DNA: TGCGCCAGCAGCCCACTCGGAGGGTTTGATGAGCAGTTCTTC
V: TRBV10-3; J: TRBJ1-2; size: few; D: .; CDR3: CAISESPAITANYGYTF; DNA: TGTGCCATCAGTGAGTCTCCAGCAATTACAGCTAACTATGGCTACACCTTC
V: TRBV4-1; J: TRBJ2-3; size: .; D: TRBD2; CDR3: CASSQETSGGLGRTDTQYF; DNA: TGCGCCAGCAGCCAAGAAACTAGCGGGGGACTAGGCCGTACAGATACGCAGTATTTT
V: TRBV20-1; J: TRBJ2-3; size: .; D: .; CDR3: CSARVGDTQYF; DNA: TGCAGTGCTAGAGTCGGGGATACGCAGTATTTT
V: TRBV28; J: TRBJ2-7; size: .; D: .; CDR3: CASSLAGYEQYF; DNA: TGTGCCAGCAGTTTAGCCGGCTACGAGCAGTACTTC
V: TRBV5-4; J: TRBJ2-1; size: .; D: TRBD2; CDR3: CASSRVSGGDYNEQFF; DNA: TGTGCCAGCAGCCGAGTCAGCGGGGGCGATTACAATGAGCAGTTCTTC
V: TRBV6-1; J: TRBJ1-6; size: .; D: .; CDR3: CASSEGRWSSYNSPLHF; DNA: TGTGCCAGCAGTGAAGGTCGCTGGAGCTCCTATAATTCACCCCTCCACTTT